Listed here are 31 T cell receptor beta chains from one sample, sequenced in a study of PD-L1 blockade in urothelial cancer. This table comes from immunoSEQ multiplex PCR, and its TCRdb copy is limited to in-frame clones, with some not included. The top ten hold around 8% of the sample, which has 80,000 to 95,000 clones, approximately 87% seen once. Time point meaning: peripheral blood 6 weeks after treatment start. This specimen was PBMCs, taken around atezolizumab (anti-PD-L1) treatment. All receptors come from a man between 65 and 80 years old with urothelial cancer.

The CDR3 here is CASAPGGGVEQFF. Here the CDR3 DNA reads TGTGCTAGTGCCCCGGGGGGAGGGGTTGAGCAGTTCTTC. This rearrangement joins TRBV12-5 to TRBJ2-1; 7 bases line up with TRBD2. J gave up 9 bases and V 7 bases, and 9 bases lay outside the gene matches. Per germline, CDR1 LGHNT and CDR2 FRNRAP. The CDR3 totals 13 residues.

The chain uses TRBV6-1 and TRBJ1-1, with a tentative D call TRBD1 (5 bases). The CDR3 loop spans 11 amino acids. Germline lookup yields CDR1 MNHNS and CDR2 SASEGT. Trimming took off 6 bases at V and 4 bases at J, with 6 bases between the two ends. CDR3 sequence reads: CASSRVTEAFF. The CDR3 bases are TGTGCCAGCAGCAGGGTCACTGAAGCTTTCTTT.

This chain links TRBV28 with TRBJ1-5, with 9 bases matching TRBD1. Germline CDR1 is MDHEN and CDR2 is SYDVKM. The CDR3 extends over 16 amino acids. Germline trimming cut 1 base from V and 3 bases from J; bases unmatched to any gene: 4. CDR3 region: CASSLSGTGYNQPQHF. DNA for the CDR3: TGTGCCAGCAGTTTATCCGGGACAGGGTACAATCAGCCCCAGCATTTT.

The chain has TRBV2 and TRBJ1-4, with TRBD1 as a possible D gene (6 bases). The V end lost 5 bases, the J end lost 3 bases, and 10 bases lay between the germline ends. The CDR3 sequence is 14 residues long. The germline gives CDR1 SNHLY, CDR2 FYNNEI. CDR3 sequence: CASSPDRSNEKLFF. In DNA, the CDR3 is TGTGCCAGCAGTCCCGACAGGTCTAATGAAAAACTGTTTTTT.

J is TRBJ1-2 and V is TRBV27; TRBD1 matches 8 bases. The CDR3 runs 15 residues. The germline gives CDR1 MNHEY, CDR2 SMNVEV (reference sequence). The J segment lost 4 bases and the V segment lost 4 bases, leaving 8 bases of the junction unmatched. DNA for the CDR3: TGTGCCAGCAGTTCTCGGACAGGGCGCGTCTATGGCTACACCTTC. The encoded protein is CASSSRTGRVYGYTF.

This chain uses TRBV11-3 with TRBJ1-1, with 7 nucleotides matching TRBD1. The length of the CDR3 is 15 residues. J was trimmed by 0 bases and V by 5 bases; bases with no gene match: 6. Germline V gene data show CDR1 as SGHNT and CDR2 as YENEEA. The DNA of the CDR3 is TGTGCCAGCAGCGCAGGACAGGCTATGAACACTGAAGCTTTCTTT. Translation: CASSAGQAMNTEAFF.

This chain uses TRBV9 with TRBJ2-5; 11 nucleotides match TRBD2. The CDR3 is 14 amino acids. Per the germline V gene, CDR1 is SGDLS and CDR2 is YYNGEE. Unmatched junction bases numbered 3, after V lost 3 bases and J lost 5 bases. The CDR3 sequence: CASSATSGKETQYF. For the CDR3, the DNA is TGTGCCAGCAGCGCGACTAGCGGGAAGGAGACCCAGTACTTC.

The chain combines TRBV29-1 with TRBJ1-5, with TRBD1 matching 7 bases. Germline V gene sequence: CDR1 SQVTM, CDR2 ANQGSEA. J was trimmed by 0 bases and V by 6 bases; bases with no gene match: 5. This CDR3 is built from 14 residues. In nucleotides, the CDR3 is TGCAGCGTCGGGACAGATAATAGCAATCAGCCCCAGCATTTT. It encodes CSVGTDNSNQPQHF.

This chain uses TRBV5-4 with TRBJ1-1; perhaps TRBD1 as D (6 bases). The germline V gene has CDR1 SGHNT and CDR2 YYREEE (reference sequence). This CDR3 is built from 15 residues. V was shortened by 0 bases and J by 5 bases, with 14 bases between the two germline ends. CDR3 amino acids: CASSLAGTIGTEAFF. The DNA of the CDR3 is TGTGCCAGCAGCTTGGCCGGGACAATAGGAACTGAAGCTTTCTTT.

V gene TRBV25-1 combines with J gene TRBJ2-7; 7 bases align to TRBD2. CDR1 MGHDK and CDR2 SYGVNS come from the germline V gene. The CDR3 has 14 amino acids. J lost 7 bases, V lost 2 bases, and 8 bases had no gene match. The CDR3 DNA sequence: TGTGCCAGCAGTGAAAGTGGGGGGGGAGGGGAGCAGTACTTC. Its translation is CASSESGGGGEQYF.

The V and J genes are TRBV9 and TRBJ2-7; tentatively, D is TRBD1 (6 bases). Germline CDR1 is SGDLS and CDR2 is YYNGEE. V lost 3 bases to trimming and J lost 0 bases, with 10 bases between them. The CDR3 has 14 residues. CDR3 loop: CASSAGDTSYEQYF. CDR3 nucleotide sequence: TGTGCCAGCAGCGCAGGGGATACCTCCTACGAGCAGTACTTC.

This clone was counted a few times. The chain employs TRBV19 and TRBJ2-2; TRBD2 agrees at 10 bases. This CDR3 region has 15 residues. Germline V gene lookup returns CDR1 LNHDA and CDR2 SQIVND (reference sequence). The V and J ends lost 6 bases and 6 bases, in that order; junction bases with no gene match: 7. The CDR3 nucleotides are TGTGCCAGTAGGGGAGGGACTAGCGAAGCCGGGGAGCTGTTTTTT. It translates to CASRGGTSEAGELFF.

The chain has TRBV2 and TRBJ2-3, with 8 positions matching TRBD1. V lost 6 bases to trimming and J lost 0 bases; unmatched junction nucleotides: 5. This CDR3 has 15 amino acids. Germline V gives CDR1 SNHLY, CDR2 FYNNEI. CDR3 residues: CASSKDRASTDTQYF. As DNA, the CDR3 is TGTGCCAGCAGCAAGGACAGGGCTAGCACAGATACGCAGTATTTT.

The J gene is TRBJ1-4, the V gene TRBV5-8; D is perhaps TRBD1 (6 bases). This CDR3 is 18 amino acids long. Looked up from germline, CDR1 is SGHTS and CDR2 is YDEGEE. V gave up 4 bases and J gave up 4 bases, with 23 bases separating them. The CDR3 region has the DNA TGTGCCAGCAGCCCCGCCAGGGGTGAACGGACGTTTAATGAAAAACTGTTTTTT. This codes for CASSPARGERTFNEKLFF. The complete variable domain, with remaining parts taken from reference TRBV5-8 and TRBJ1-4, reads EAGVTQSPTHLIKTRGQQATLRCSPISGHTSVYWYQQALGLGLQFLLWYDEGEERNRGNFPPRFSGRQFPNYSSELNVNALELEDSALYLCASSPARGERTFNEKLFFGSGTQLSVL.

This clone occurred once. The gene calls are TRBV6-6 and TRBJ2-6; D is possibly TRBD1 (5 bases). The germline V gene has CDR1 MNHNY and CDR2 SVGAGI (reference sequence). V shed 7 bases and J shed 0 bases, with 7 bases lying between them. The CDR3 runs 14 residues. CDR3 loop: CASTDSSGANVLTF. In DNA form, the CDR3 reads TGTGCCAGCACCGACAGCTCTGGGGCCAACGTCCTGACTTTC.

This clone has only a few counts. This chain connects TRBV30 to TRBJ1-1; D is ambiguous. This CDR3 comprises 14 residues. Trimming took off 0 bases at V and 2 bases at J, with 10 bases between the two ends. CDR1 GTSNPN and CDR2 SVGIG come from the germline V gene (reference sequence). The CDR3 reads CAWSVLGSNTEAFF. The CDR3, as DNA: TGTGCCTGGAGTGTACTAGGAAGTAACACTGAAGCTTTCTTT.

In its sample, this clone was seen once. The J gene is TRBJ1-1, the V gene TRBV5-1; D remains ambiguous. Deletions cut 0 bases from V and 0 bases from J, with 6 bases between. This CDR3 spans 14 amino acids. Germline CDR1 SGHRS, CDR2 YFSETQ. The DNA of the CDR3 is TGCGCCAGCAGCTTGGAGACTCTGAACACTGAAGCTTTCTTT. As protein: CASSLETLNTEAFF.

In the case of this clone: At the DNA level, this CDR3 is encoded by other sequences in the same sample as well. This sequence joins TRBV7-9 and TRBJ2-3; 8 bases fit TRBD1. Trimming at V came to 2 bases and at J to 1 base, leaving 2 bases not matched to a gene. The CDR3 has 15 amino acids. Germline V gene sequence: CDR1 SEHNR, CDR2 FQNEAQ (reference sequence). The CDR3: CASSLTGGGTDTQYF. The DNA of the CDR3 is TGTGCCAGCAGCTTAACAGGGGGTGGCACAGATACGCAGTATTTT.

The rearrangement links TRBV6-6 to TRBJ2-3; 7 nucleotides align to TRBD2. Germline CDR1 MNHNY, CDR2 SVGAGI (reference sequence). The CDR3 totals 15 residues. V shed 2 bases, J shed 1 base, and the junction held 3 bases outside the gene matches. This chain's CDR3 is CASSYDSGRTDTQYF. The CDR3 bases are TGTGCCAGCAGTTACGATAGCGGGCGCACAGATACGCAGTATTTT.

The chain links TRBV27 to TRBJ2-3; D is unresolved. Germline V lookup: CDR1 MNHEY, CDR2 SMNVEV (reference sequence). Trimming shortened V by 5 bases and J by 4 bases, and 10 bases separated the two germline ends. The CDR3 consists of 13 residues. CDR3 nucleotides: TGTGCCAGCAGTCTGACATCGGCAGATACGCAGTATTTT. Encoded protein: CASSLTSADTQYF.

The chain joins TRBV4-2 to TRBJ2-7, with a tentative D call TRBD1 (5 bases). The CDR3 has 14 residues. Trimming shortened V by 0 bases and J by 0 bases, and 6 bases separated the two germline ends. Germline assignment: CDR1 LGHNA and CDR2 YNFKEQ. CDR3 sequence reads: CASSQEGRSYEQYF. The CDR3 region has the DNA TGTGCCAGCAGCCAAGAGGGGCGCTCCTACGAGCAGTACTTC.

This chain connects TRBV19 to TRBJ2-7; D is possibly TRBD1 (5 bases). CDR1 LNHDA and CDR2 SQIVND come from the germline V gene (reference sequence). Trimming pared 1 base from V and 3 bases from J, leaving 10 bases between. The CDR3 consists of 14 residues. The CDR3 protein is CASSIGQGNYEQYF. CDR3 nucleotide sequence: TGTGCCAGTAGTATAGGGCAGGGAAACTACGAGCAGTACTTC.

This clone was detected only once. The V call is TRBV11-2, the J call TRBJ2-2; no definite D call. This CDR3 comprises 13 residues. V was clipped by 4 bases and J by 2 bases, with 5 bases between them. Germline CDR1 SGHAT, CDR2 FQNNGV. The DNA of the CDR3 is TGTGCCAGCAGCTCTTATAACACCGGGGAGCTGTTTTTT. This gives the protein CASSSYNTGELFF.

The chain combines TRBV21-1 with TRBJ1-5; the table's D call of TRBD1 was not tested on the DNA. TRBV21-1 is flagged as a pseudogene. The CDR3 covers 15 residues. CDR3 nucleotide sequence: TGTGCCAGCAGCAAAGAGGGGGTGAGCAATCAGCCCCAGCATTTT. It translates to CASSKEGVSNQPQHF.

This clone was seen a single time. This chain uses TRBV5-1 with TRBJ1-1; D remains ambiguous. V lost 2 bases and J lost 6, with 11 bases in between. This CDR3 has 13 amino acids. Germline values: CDR1 SGHRS, CDR2 YFSETQ. This CDR3 is CASSFFEGAEAFF. Here the CDR3 DNA reads TGCGCCAGCAGCTTCTTCGAGGGAGCTGAAGCTTTCTTT.

This clone was recorded once. This chain links TRBV5-1 with TRBJ1-2; 8 positions agree with TRBD1. The length of the CDR3 is 15 residues. From germline, CDR1 is SGHRS and CDR2 YFSETQ. The junction had 5 bases not matched to a gene; V was cut back by 0 bases and J by 4 bases. For the CDR3, the DNA is TGCGCCAGCAGCTTGGGAGGACAGGGACCCTATGGCTACACCTTC. The encoded protein is CASSLGGQGPYGYTF. Full variable domain (remainder filled in from reference TRBV5-1 and TRBJ1-2): KAGVTQTPRYLIKTRGQQVTLSCSPISGHRSVSWYQQTPGQGLQFLFEYFSETQRNKGNFPGRFSGRQFSNSRSEMNVSTLELGDSALYLCASSLGGQGPYGYTFGSGTRLTVV.

The chain links TRBV5-1 to TRBJ2-3; 13 nucleotides line up with TRBD2. Trimming at V came to 0 bases and at J to 6 bases, leaving 1 base not matched to a gene. CDR1 and CDR2 from the germline V gene are SGHRS and YFSETQ. The CDR3 runs to 15 residues. As DNA, the CDR3 is TGCGCCAGCAGCTTGGAACTAGCGGGGGGGGATACGCAGTATTTT. Its translation: CASSLELAGGDTQYF.

The chain employs TRBV6-5 and TRBJ2-7; tentative D call: TRBD1 (6 bases). Germline CDR1 and CDR2: MNHEY and SVGAGI. V was cut by 6 bases and J by 5 bases, with 14 bases left in between. This CDR3 is 13 amino acids long. The CDR3 sequence: CASRTGSLHEQYF. CDR3 DNA sequence: TGTGCCAGCAGAACAGGGTCTCTCCACGAGCAGTACTTC.

V is TRBV7-9 and J is TRBJ2-6; D ambiguous. V dropped 5 bases and J dropped 4 bases, with 18 bases sitting between them. This CDR3 has 17 residues. Germline loops: CDR1 SEHNR, CDR2 FQNEAQ (reference sequence). CDR3 sequence (DNA): TGTGCCAGCAGCCCTAATTACAGTGTCTCAGGGGCCAACGTCCTGACTTTC. As protein: CASSPNYSVSGANVLTF. Variable domain in full (rest from reference TRBV7-9 and TRBJ2-6): DTGVSQNPRHKITKRGQNVTFRCDPISEHNRLYWYRQTLGQGPEFLTYFQNEAQLEKSRLLSDRFSAERPKGSFSTLEIQRTEQGDSAMYLCASSPNYSVSGANVLTFGAGSRLTVL.

This chain connects TRBV7-9 to TRBJ2-2; D possibly corresponds to TRBD1 (6 bases). Trimming left V 7 bases short and J 1 base short, with 13 bases between. The germline V gene has CDR1 SEHNR and CDR2 FQNEAQ (reference sequence). The CDR3 is 15 residues long. In nucleotides, the CDR3 is TGTGCCAGCATCCCCAGGGACAAGAACACCGGGGAGCTGTTTTTT. Protein product: CASIPRDKNTGELFF.

This chain joins TRBV5-1 and TRBJ2-5, with 8 bases that match TRBD1. Germline loops: CDR1 SGHRS, CDR2 YFSETQ. V was pared by 0 bases and J by 4 bases, with 17 bases of the junction left unmatched. This CDR3 comprises 19 residues. The CDR3 DNA follows: TGCGCCAGCAGCTTGGCCTGGAGACAGGGGTCTGTATACGCAGAGACCCAGTACTTC. Translated: CASSLAWRQGSVYAETQYF.